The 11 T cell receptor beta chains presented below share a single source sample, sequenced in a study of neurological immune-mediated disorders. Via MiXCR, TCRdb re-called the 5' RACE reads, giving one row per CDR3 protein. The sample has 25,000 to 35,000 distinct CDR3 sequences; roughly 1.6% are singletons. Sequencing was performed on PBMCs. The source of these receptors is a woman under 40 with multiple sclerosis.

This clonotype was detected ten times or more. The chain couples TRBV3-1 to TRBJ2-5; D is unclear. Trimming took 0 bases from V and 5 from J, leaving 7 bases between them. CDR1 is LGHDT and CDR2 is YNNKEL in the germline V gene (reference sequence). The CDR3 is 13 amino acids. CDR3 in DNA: TGTGCCAGCAGCCAAGAACCCGTGGAGACCCAGTACTTC. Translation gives CASSQEPVETQYF.

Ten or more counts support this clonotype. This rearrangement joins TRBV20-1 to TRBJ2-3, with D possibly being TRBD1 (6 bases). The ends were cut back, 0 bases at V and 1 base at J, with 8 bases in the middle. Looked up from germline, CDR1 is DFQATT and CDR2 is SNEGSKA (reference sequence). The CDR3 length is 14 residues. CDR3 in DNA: TGCAGTGCTAGAGACGCAGGGGGCACAGATACGCAGTATTTT. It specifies CSARDAGGTDTQYF.

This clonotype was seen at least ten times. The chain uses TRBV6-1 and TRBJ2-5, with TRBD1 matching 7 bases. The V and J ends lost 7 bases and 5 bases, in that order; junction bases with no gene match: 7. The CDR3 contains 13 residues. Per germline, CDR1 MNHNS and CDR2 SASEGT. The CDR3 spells CASTTGFWETQYF. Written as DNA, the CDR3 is TGTGCCAGCACGACAGGGTTCTGGGAGACCCAGTACTTC.

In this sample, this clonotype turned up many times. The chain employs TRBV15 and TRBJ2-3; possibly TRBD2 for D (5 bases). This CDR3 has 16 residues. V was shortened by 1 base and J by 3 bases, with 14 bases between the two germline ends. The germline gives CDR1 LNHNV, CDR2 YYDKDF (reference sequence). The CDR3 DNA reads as TGTGCCACCAGCAGAGCTCGAGGAGAGGGTACAGATACGCAGTATTTT. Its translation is CATSRARGEGTDTQYF.

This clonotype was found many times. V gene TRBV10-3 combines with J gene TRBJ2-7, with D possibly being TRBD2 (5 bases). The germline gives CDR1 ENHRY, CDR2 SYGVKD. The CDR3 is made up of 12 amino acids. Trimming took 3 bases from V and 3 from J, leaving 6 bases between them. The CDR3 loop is CAISERGYEQYF. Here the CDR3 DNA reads TGTGCCATCAGTGAACGGGGCTACGAGCAGTACTTC.

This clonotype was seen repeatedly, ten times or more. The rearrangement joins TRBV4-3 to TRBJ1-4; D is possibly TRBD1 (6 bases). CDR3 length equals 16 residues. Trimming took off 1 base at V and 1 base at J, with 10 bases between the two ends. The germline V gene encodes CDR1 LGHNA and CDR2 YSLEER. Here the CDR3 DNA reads TGCGCCAGCAGCCAAGGAACAGGGTTAACTAATGAAAAACTGTTTTTT. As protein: CASSQGTGLTNEKLFF.

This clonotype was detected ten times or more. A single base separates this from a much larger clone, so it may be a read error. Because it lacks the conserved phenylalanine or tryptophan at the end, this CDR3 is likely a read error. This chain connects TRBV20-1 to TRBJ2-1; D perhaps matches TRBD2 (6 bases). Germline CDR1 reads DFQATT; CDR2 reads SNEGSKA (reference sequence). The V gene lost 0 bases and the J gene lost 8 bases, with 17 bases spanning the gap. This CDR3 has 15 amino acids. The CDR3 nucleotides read TGCAGTGCTAGAGATCGGGCTAGCGCCGCCCATGAGCAGTTCTGC. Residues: CSARDRASAAHEQFC.

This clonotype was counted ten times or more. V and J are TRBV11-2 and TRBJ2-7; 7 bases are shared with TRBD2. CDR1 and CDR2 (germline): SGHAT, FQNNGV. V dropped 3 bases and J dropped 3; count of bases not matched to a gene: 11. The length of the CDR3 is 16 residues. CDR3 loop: CASSFPTASGFYEQYF. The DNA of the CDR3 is TGTGCCAGCAGCTTCCCAACGGCTAGCGGCTTCTACGAGCAGTACTTC.

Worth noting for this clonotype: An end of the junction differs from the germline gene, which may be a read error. In DNA form, the CDR3 reads TGCGCCAGCATTCGACAGGGGACGAATAAGACCCAGAATTTT. Protein: CASIRQGTNKTQNF. The rearrangement joins TRBV10-1 to TRBJ1-5, with 8 bases lining up with TRBD1. This CDR3 contains 14 residues. From germline, CDR1 is WNHNN and CDR2 SYGVQD (reference sequence).

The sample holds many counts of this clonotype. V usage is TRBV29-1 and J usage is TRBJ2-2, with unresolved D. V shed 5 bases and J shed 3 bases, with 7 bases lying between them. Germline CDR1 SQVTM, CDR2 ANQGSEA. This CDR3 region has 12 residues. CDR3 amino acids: CSVPSYTGELFF. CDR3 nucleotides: TGCAGCGTTCCCAGCTACACCGGGGAGCTGTTTTTT.

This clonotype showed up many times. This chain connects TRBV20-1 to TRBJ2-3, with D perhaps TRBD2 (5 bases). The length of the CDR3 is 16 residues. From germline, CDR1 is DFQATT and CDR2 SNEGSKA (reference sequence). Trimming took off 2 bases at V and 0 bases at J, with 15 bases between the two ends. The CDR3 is CSARPRLRASTDTQYF. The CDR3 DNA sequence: TGCAGTGCTAGACCCCGGTTGAGGGCGAGCACAGATACGCAGTATTTT.